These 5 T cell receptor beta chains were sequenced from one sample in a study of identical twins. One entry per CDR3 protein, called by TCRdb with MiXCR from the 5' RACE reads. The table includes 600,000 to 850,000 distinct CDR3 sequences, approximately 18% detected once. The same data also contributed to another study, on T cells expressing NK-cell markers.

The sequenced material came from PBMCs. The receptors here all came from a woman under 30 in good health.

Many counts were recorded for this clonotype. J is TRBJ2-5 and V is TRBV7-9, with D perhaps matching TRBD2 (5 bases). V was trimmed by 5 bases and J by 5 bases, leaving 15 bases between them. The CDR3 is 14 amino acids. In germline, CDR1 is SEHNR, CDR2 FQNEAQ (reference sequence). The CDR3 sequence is CASSHPEDWETQYF. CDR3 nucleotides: TGTGCCAGCAGCCACCCGGAGGACTGGGAGACCCAGTACTTC.

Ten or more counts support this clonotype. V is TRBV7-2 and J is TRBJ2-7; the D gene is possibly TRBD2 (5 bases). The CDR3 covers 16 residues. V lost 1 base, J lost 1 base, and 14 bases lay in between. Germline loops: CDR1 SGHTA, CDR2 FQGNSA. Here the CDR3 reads CASSLVSGTISYEQYF. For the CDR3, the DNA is TGTGCCAGCAGCTTAGTCAGCGGAACCATTTCCTACGAGCAGTACTTC.

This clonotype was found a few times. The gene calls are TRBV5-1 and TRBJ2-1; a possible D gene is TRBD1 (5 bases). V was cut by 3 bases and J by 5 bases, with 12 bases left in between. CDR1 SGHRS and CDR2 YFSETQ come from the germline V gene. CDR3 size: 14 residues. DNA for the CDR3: TGCGCCAGCAGCTCCAGGGCATGGGACAATGAGCAGTTCTTC. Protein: CASSSRAWDNEQFF. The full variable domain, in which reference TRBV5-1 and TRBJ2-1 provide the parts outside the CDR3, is KAGVTQTPRYLIKTRGQQVTLSCSPISGHRSVSWYQQTPGQGLQFLFEYFSETQRNKGNFPGRFSGRQFSNSRSEMNVSTLELGDSALYLCASSSRAWDNEQFFGPGTRLTVL.

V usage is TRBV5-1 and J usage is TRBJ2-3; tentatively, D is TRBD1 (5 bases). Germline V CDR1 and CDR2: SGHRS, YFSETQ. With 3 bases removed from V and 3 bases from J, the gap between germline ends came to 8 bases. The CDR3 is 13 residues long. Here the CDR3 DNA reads TGCGCCAGCAGCTGGACACAAACAGATACGCAGTATTTT. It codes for CASSWTQTDTQYF.

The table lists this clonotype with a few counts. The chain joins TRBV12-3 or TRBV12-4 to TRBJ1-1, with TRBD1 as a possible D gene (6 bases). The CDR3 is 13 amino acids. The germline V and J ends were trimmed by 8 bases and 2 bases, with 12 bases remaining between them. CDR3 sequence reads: CASPYRDNTEAFF. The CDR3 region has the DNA TGTGCCAGCCCCTACAGGGATAACACTGAAGCTTTCTTT.